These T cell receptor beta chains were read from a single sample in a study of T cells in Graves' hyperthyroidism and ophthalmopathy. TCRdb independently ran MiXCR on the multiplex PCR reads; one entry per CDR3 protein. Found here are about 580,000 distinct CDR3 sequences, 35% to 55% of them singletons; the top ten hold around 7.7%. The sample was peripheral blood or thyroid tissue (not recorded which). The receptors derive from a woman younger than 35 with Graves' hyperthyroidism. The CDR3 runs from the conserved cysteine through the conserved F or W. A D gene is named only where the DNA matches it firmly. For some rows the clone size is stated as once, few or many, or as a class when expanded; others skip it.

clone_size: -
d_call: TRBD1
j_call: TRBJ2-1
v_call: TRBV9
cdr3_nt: TGTGCCAGCAGCGTAGGCCTAAGGACAGGTCGCGATGAGCAGTTCTTC
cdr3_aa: CASSVGLRTGRDEQFF

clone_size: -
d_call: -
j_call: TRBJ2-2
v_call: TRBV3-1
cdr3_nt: TGTGCCAGCAGCCGATACAGGGCGGAGAACACCGGGGAGCTGTTTTTT
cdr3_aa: CASSRYRAENTGELFF

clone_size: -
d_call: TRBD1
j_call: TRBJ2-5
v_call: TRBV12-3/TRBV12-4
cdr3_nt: TGTGCCAGCACCCCGACAGGGGTCCCTCCGGGGACCCAGTACTTC
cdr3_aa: CASTPTGVPPGTQYF

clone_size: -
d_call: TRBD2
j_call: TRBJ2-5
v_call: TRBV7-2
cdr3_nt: TGTGCCAGCAGCGGTAGCGGGGACCAAGAGACCCAGTACTTC
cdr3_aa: CASSGSGDQETQYF

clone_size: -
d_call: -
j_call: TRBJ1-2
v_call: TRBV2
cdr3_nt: TGTGCCGGAGCGAAGGGGAGCTTGGATGGCTACACCTTC
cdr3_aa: CAGAKGSLDGYTF

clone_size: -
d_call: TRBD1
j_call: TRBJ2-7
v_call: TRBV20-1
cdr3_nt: TGCAGTGCTAGGGGGACAGGGCCGCATGAGCAGTATTTC
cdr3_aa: CSARGTGPHEQYF

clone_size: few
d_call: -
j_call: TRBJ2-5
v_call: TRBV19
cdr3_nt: TGTGCCAGTAGTGAACAGCTATCCGGTGGGGAGACCCAGTACTTC
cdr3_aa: CASSEQLSGGETQYF

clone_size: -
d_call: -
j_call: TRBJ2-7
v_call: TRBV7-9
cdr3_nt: TGTGCCAGCAGTTTAATTCGGGGGACCCACGAGCAGTACTTC
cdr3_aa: CASSLIRGTHEQYF

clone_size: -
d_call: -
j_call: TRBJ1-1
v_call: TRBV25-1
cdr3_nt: TGTGCCAGCAGTGCTATGAACAGGGTGAGCCCTGAAGCTTTCTTT
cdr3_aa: CASSAMNRVSPEAFF

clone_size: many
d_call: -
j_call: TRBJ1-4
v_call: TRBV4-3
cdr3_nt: TGCGCCAGCAGCCAGCCCCACGGGAGTGAAAAACTGTTTTTT
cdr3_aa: CASSQPHGSEKLFF

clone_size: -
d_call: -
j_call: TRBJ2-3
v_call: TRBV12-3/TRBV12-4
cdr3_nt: TGTGCCAGCAGTTTAGCGCGCATGCCAGATACGCAGTATTTT
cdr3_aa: CASSLARMPDTQYF

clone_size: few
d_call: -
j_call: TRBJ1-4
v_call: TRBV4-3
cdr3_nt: TGCGCCAGCAGCCAAGCAGGAGCAACTAATGAAAAACTGTTTTTT
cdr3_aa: CASSQAGATNEKLFF

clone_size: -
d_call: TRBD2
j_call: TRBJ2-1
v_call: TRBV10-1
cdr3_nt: TGCGCCAGCGAGCCTGGGACTAGCGGGAAGTTGAGCTCCTACAATGAGCAGTTCTTC
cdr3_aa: CASEPGTSGKLSSYNEQFF

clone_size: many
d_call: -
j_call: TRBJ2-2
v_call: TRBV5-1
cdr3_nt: TGCGCCAGCAGCATAAGGACGAACACCGGGGAGCTGTTTTTT
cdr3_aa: CASSIRTNTGELFF

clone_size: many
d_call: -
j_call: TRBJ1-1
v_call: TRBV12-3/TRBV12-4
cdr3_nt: TGTGCCAGCCACGGGGCAGGGAACACTGAAGCTTTCTTT
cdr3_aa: CASHGAGNTEAFF

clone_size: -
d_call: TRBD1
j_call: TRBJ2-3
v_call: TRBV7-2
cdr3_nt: TGTGCCAGCAGCTGGGGGACAGGTCAATACTGGGATACGCAGTATTTT
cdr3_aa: CASSWGTGQYWDTQYF

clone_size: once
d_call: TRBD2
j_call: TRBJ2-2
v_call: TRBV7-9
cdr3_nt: TGTGCCAGCAGCGAGCGGGAGAAGGCCGGGGAGCTGTTTTTT
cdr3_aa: CASSEREKAGELFF

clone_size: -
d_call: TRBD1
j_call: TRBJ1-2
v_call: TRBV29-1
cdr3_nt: TGCAGCGTTAGGGCAGGGGGTGCTATCTATGGCTACACCTTC
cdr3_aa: CSVRAGGAIYGYTF

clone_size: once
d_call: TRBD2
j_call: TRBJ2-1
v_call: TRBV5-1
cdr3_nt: TGCGCCAGCAGCTTGGTGTCCCGGGAGGATGAGCAGTTCTTC
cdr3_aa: CASSLVSREDEQFF

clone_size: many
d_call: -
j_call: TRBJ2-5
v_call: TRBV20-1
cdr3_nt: TGCAGTGCTAGAGGGGATGGTGGCGGGACAACCAAAGAGACCCAGTACTTC
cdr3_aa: CSARGDGGGTTKETQYF

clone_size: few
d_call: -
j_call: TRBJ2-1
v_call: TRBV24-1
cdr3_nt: TGTGCCACCAGTGATTTGTTAGCGGACTCCTACAATGAGCAGTTCTTC
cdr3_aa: CATSDLLADSYNEQFF

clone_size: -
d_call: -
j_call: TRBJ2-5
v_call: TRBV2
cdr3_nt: -
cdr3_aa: CACSASSGRAPETQYF

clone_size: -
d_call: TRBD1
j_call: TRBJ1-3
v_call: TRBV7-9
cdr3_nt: TGTGCCAGCAGCGTCGGGACAGGGGAAGGAAACACCATATATTTT
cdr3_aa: CASSVGTGEGNTIYF

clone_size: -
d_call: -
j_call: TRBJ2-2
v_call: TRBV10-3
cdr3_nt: TGTGCCAGCCGTCGGGACAGGGTGGAACTAGCGGGACTCACCGGGGAGCTGTTTTTT
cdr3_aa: CASRRDRVELAGLTGELFF

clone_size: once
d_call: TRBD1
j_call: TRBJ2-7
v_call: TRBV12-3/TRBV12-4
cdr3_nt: TGTGCCAGCAGTCCTCGACAGGGGGGACAGGGGTACGAGCAGTACTTC
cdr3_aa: CASSPRQGGQGYEQYF

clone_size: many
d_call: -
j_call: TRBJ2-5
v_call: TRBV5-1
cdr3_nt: TGCGCCAGCAGCTTGGGGCGCAATGAAGAGACCCAGTACTTC
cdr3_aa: CASSLGRNEETQYF

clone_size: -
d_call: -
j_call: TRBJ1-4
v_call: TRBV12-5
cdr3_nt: TGTGCTAGTGGTTTGGTACTGGGGTCAGGTGGGGAAAAACTGTTTTTT
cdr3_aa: CASGLVLGSGGEKLFF

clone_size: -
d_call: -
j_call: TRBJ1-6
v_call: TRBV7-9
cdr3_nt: TGTGCCAGCAGCTTATTGGGGAAAAATTCCCTCCACTTT
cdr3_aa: CASSLLGKNSLHF

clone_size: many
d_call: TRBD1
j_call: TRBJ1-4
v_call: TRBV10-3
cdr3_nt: TGTGCCAGCGGACCCGGGACAGTAAATGAAAAACTGTTTTTT
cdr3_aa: CASGPGTVNEKLFF

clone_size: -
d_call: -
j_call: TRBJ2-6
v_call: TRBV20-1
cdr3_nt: TGCAGTGCAGACTCGCGGGGGGCCAACGTCCTGACTTTC
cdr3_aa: CSADSRGANVLTF

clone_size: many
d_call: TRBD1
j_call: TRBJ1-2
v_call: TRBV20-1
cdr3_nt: TGCAGTGCTAGAGTAGGACAGGGGGGAAGGTGGGGCTACACCTTC
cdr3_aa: CSARVGQGGRWGYTF

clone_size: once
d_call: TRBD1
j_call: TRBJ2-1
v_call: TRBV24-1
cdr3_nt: TGTGCCACCAGTGATCCGGACAGGATCTACAATGAGCAGTTCTTC
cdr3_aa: CATSDPDRIYNEQFF

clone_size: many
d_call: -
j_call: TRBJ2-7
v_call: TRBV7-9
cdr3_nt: TGTGCCAGCACCATTTACGGGAGATATGCTGCCTACGAGCAGTACTTC
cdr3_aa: CASTIYGRYAAYEQYF

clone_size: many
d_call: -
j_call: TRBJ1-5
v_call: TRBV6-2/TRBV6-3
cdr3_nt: TGTGCCAGCAGTTACCCCCTGGGATTCCCGTATAGCAATCAGCCCCAGCATTTT
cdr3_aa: CASSYPLGFPYSNQPQHF

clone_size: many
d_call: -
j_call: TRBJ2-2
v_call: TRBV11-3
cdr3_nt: TGTGCCAGCAGCTTCTACGGGACACGGAACACCGGGGAGCTGTTTTTT
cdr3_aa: CASSFYGTRNTGELFF

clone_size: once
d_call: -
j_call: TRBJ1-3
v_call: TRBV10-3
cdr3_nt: TGTGCCATCAGTGAGAGGCTGGGTATGAGTAACACCATATATTTT
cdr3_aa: CAISERLGMSNTIYF

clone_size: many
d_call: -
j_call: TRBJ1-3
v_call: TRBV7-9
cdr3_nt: TGTGCCAGCAGCGTGGGGACCCCTGGAAACACCATATATTTT
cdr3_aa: CASSVGTPGNTIYF

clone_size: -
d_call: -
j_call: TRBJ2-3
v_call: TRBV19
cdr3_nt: TGTGCCAGTAGTACCCGGCGGGATACGCAGTATTTT
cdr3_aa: CASSTRRDTQYF

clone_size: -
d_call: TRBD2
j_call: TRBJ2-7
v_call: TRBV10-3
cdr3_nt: TGTGCCATCAGTGAGTCGACGGGGAGGGCCTACGAGCAGTACTTC
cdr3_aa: CAISESTGRAYEQYF

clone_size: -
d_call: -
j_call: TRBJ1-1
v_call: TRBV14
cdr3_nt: TGTGCCAGCAGCCTCTGGACGGATTGGGTGAACACTGAAGCTTTCTTT
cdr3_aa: CASSLWTDWVNTEAFF

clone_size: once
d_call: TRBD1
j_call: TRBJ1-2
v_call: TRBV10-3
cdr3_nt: TGTGCCATCAGTGGGGAACAGGGGCAAGGTGGCTACACCTTC
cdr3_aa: CAISGEQGQGGYTF

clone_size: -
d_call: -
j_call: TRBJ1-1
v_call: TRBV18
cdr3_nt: TGTGCCAGCTCACAAGGGGCTTTGGGGGACACTGAAGCTTTCTTT
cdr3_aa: CASSQGALGDTEAFF

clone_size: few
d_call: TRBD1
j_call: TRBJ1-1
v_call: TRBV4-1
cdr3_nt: TGTGCCAGCAGCCAACAGGGGGCCCAAGAGGGCACTGAAGCTTTCTTT
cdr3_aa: CASSQQGAQEGTEAFF

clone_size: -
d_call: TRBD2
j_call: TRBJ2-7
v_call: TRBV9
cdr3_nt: TGTGCCAGCAGCGTAGCCCCGGGAGGCGAGCAGTACTTC
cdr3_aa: CASSVAPGGEQYF

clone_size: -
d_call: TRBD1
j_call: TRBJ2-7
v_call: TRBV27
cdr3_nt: TGTGCCAGCAGTTTCGAGACAGGGATAGCCTACGAGCAGTACTTC
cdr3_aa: CASSFETGIAYEQYF

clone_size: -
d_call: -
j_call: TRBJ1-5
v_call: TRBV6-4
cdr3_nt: TGTGCCAGCAGTTCCGCAGGTGATTATCAGCCCCGGCATTTT
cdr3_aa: CASSSAGDYQPRHF

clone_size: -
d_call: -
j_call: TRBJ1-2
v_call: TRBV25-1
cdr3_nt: TGTGCCAGCAGTAAAAAGGGAGGCTATGGCTACACCTTC
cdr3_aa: CASSKKGGYGYTF

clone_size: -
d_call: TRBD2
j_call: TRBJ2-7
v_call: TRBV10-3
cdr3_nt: TGTGCCATCGGCAGGGGAGCGGGAGGGCCCTACGAGCAGTACTTC
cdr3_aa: CAIGRGAGGPYEQYF

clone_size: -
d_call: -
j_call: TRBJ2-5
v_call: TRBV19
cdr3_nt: TGTGCTAGAGGCGTAGGCGGACCAGAGACCCAGTACTTC
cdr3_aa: CARGVGGPETQYF

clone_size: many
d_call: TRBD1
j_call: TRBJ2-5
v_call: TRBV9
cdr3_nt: TGTGCCAGCAGCCGCATCGGGACAGGACCCCAAGAGACCCAGTACTTC
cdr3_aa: CASSRIGTGPQETQYF

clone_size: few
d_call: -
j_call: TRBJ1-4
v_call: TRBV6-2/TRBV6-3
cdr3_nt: TGTGCCAGCAGTTATGGGACTAATGAAAAACTGTTTTTT
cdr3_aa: CASSYGTNEKLFF

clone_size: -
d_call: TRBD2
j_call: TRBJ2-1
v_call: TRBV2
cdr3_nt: TGTGCCAGCAGCGGACTAGCGGGGCGTAATGAGCAGTTCTTC
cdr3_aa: CASSGLAGRNEQFF

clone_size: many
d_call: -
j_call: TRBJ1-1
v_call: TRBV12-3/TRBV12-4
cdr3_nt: TGTGCCAGCAGCCCGGCAGATATGAACACTGAAGCTTTCTTT
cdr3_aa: CASSPADMNTEAFF

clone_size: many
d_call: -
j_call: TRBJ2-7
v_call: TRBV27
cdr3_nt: TGTGCCAGCAGTTTTGATGGGGGCTCCTACGAGCAGTACTTC
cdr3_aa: CASSFDGGSYEQYF